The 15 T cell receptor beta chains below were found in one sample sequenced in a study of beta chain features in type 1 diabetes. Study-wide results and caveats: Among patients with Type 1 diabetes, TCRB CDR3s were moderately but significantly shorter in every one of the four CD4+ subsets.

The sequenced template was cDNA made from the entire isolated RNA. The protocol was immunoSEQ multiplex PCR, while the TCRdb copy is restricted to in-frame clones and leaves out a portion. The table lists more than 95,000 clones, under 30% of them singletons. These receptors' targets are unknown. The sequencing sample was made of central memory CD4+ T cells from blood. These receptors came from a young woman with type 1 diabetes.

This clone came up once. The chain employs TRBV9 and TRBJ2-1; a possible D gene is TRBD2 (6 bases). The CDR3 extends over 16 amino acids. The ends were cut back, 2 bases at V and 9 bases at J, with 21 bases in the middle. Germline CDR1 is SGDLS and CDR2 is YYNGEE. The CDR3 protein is CASSVSPGEHYGEQFF. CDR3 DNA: TGTGCCAGCAGCGTTAGTCCGGGAGAGCATTACGGTGAGCAGTTCTTC. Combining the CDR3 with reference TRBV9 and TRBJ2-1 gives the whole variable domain DSGVTQTPKHLITATGQRVTLRCSPRSGDLSVYWYQQSLDQGLQFLIQYYNGEERAKGNILERFSAQQFPDLHSELNLSSLELGDSALYFCASSVSPGEHYGEQFFGPGTRLTVL.

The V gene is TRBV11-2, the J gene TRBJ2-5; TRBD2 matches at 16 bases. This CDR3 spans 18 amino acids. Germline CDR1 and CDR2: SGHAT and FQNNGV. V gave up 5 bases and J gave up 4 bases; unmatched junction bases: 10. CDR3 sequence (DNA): TGTGCCAGCAGCCAGGGACTAGCGGGAGGGCGGTCCACAGAGACCCAGTACTTC. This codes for CASSQGLAGGRSTETQYF.

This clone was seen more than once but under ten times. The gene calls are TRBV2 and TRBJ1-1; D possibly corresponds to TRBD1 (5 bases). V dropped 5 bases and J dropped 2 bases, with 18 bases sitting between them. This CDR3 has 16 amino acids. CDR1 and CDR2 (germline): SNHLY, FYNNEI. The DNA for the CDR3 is TGTGCCAGCAGTCCCAGGGCCCCAAGGGAAAACACTGAAGCTTTCTTT. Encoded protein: CASSPRAPRENTEAFF.

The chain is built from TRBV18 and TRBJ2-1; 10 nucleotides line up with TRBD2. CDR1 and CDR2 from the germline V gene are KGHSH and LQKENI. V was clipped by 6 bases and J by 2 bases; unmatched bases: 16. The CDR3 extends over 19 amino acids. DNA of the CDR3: TGTGCCAGCTCGCGGTTGAGGCCTAGCGGGAGCCCCGCCTACAATGAGCAGTTCTTC. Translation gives CASSRLRPSGSPAYNEQFF.

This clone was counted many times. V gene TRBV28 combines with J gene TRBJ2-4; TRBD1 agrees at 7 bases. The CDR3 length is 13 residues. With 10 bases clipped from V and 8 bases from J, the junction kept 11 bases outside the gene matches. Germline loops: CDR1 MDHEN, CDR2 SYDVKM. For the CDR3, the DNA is TGTGCCACCGAACAGGGGAGTGGGGACATTCAGTACTTC. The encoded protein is CATEQGSGDIQYF.

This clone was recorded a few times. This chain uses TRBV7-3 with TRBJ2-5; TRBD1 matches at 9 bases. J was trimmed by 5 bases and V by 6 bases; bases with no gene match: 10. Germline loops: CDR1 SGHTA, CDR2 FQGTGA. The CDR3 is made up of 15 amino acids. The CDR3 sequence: CASRSGQGPFETQYF. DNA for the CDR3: TGTGCCAGCAGATCCGGACAGGGGCCTTTTGAGACCCAGTACTTC.

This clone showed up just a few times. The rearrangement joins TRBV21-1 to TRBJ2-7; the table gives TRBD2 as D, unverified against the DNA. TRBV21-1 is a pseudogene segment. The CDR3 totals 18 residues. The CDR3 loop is CASSISGLAGGPSYEQYV. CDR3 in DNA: TGTGCCAGCAGCATATCTGGACTAGCGGGAGGGCCGTCCTACGAGCAGTACGTC.

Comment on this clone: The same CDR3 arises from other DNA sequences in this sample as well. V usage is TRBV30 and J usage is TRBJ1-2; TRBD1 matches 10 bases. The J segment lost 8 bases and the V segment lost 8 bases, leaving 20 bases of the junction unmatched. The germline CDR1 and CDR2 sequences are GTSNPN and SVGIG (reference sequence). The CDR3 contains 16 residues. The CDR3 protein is CARSSPGQGWSWGYTF. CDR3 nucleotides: TGTGCCAGAAGTTCACCGGGACAGGGGTGGTCATGGGGCTACACCTTC. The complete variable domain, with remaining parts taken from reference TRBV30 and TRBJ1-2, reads SQTIHQWPATLVQPVGSPLSLECTVEGTSNPNLYWYRQAAGRGLQLLFYSVGIGQISSEVPQNLSASRPQDRQFILSSKKLLLSDSGFYLCARSSPGQGWSWGYTFGSGTRLTVV.

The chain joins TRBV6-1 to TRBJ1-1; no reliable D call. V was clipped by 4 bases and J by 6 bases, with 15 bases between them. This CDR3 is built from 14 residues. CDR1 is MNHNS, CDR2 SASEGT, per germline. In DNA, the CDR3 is TGTGCCAGCAGTGGGATCACTACCGACCCTGAAGCTTTCTTT. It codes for CASSGITTDPEAFF.

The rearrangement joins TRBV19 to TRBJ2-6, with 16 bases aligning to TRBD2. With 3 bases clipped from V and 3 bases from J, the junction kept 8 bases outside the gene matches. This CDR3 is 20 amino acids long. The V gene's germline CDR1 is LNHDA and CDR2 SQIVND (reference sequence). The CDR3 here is CASSIPGGLAGGYGANVLTF. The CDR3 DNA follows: TGTGCCAGTAGTATTCCGGGGGGACTAGCGGGAGGGTATGGGGCCAACGTCCTGACTTTC.

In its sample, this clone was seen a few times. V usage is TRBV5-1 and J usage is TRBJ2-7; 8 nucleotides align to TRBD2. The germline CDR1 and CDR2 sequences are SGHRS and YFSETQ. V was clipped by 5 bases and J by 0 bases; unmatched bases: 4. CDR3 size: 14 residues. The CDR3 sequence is CASRATSGSYEQYF. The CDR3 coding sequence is TGCGCCAGCAGGGCAACTAGCGGCTCCTACGAGCAGTACTTC.

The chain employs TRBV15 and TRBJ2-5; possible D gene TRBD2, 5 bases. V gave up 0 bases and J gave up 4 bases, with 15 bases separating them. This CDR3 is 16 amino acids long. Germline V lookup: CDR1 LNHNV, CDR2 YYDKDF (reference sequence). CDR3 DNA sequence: TGTGCCACCAGCAGAGATCGAATGGGTGGAGGAGAGACCCAGTACTTC. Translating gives CATSRDRMGGGETQYF.

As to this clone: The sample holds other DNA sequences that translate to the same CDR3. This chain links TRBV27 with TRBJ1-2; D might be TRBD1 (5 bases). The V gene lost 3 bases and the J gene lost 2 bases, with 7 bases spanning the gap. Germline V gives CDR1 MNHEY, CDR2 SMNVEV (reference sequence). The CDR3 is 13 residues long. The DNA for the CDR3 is TGTGCCAGCAGTTTTGCAGGGAACTATGGCTACACCTTC. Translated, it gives CASSFAGNYGYTF.

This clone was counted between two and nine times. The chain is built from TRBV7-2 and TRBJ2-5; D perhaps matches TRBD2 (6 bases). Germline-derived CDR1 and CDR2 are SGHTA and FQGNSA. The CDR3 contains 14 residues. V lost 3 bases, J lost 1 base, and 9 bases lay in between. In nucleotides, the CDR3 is TGTGCCAGCAGCTTTGGCGGGGCCCAAGAGACCCAGTACTTC. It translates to CASSFGGAQETQYF.

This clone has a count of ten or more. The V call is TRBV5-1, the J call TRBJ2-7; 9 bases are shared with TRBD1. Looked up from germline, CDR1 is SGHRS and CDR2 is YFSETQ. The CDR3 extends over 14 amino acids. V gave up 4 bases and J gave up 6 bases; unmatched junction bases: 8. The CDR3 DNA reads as TGCGCCAGCAGCCCATCGGGACAGGGAGCCGAGCAGTACGTC. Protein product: CASSPSGQGAEQYV.